The clone carrying this TCR beta chain was found a few times. TCRbeta library preparation incorporated unique molecular identifiers. MiXCR, applied by TCRdb to the PCR reads, yields one record per CDR3 protein. This sample carries approximately 640,000 distinct CDR3 sequences, roughly 17% of them seen once, and the ten largest clones take 0.9% to 1.2%. Germline V gives CDR1 SGHTA, CDR2 FQGNSA. The V end was cut by 5 bases, the J end by 1 base, with 16 bases between. This CDR3 is built from 16 residues. This sample stems from a study of T-cell reconstitution after alpha-beta-depleted transplantation in children.

The chain joins TRBV7-2 to TRBJ2-3; tentative D call: TRBD1 (6 bases). The sequencing used PBMCs from the stem cell graft donor, collected from the stem cell graft. The clonotype was recovered from a human donor who donated a stem cell graft to a child with acute myeloid leukemia. The CDR3 reads CASSTRWAGGTDTQYF. CDR3 DNA sequence: TGTGCCAGCAGCACACGTTGGGCAGGGGGCACAGATACGCAGTATTTT. Drawing the rest from reference TRBV7-2 and TRBJ2-3, the complete variable domain is GAGVSQSPSNKVTEKGKDVELRCDPISGHTALYWYRQSLGQGLEFLIYFQGNSAPDKSGLPSDRFSAERTGGSVSTLTIQRTQQEDSAVYLCASSTRWAGGTDTQYFGPGTRLTVL.